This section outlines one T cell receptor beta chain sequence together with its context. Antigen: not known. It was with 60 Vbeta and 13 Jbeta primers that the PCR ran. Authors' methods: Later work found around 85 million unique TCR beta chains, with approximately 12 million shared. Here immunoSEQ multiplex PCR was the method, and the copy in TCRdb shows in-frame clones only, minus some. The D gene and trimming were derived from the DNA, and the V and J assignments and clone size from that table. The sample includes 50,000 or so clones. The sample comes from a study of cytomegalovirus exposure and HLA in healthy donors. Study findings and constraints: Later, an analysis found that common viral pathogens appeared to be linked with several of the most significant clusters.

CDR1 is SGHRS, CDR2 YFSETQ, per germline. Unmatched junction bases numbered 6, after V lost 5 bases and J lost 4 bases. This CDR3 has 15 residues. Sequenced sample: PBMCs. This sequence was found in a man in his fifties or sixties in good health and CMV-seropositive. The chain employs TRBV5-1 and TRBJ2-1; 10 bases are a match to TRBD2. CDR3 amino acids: CASSLLAGEYNEQFF. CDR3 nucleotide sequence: TGCGCCAGCAGTCTTCTAGCGGGGGAATACAATGAGCAGTTCTTC. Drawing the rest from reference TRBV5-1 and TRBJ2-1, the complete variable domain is KAGVTQTPRYLIKTRGQQVTLSCSPISGHRSVSWYQQTPGQGLQFLFEYFSETQRNKGNFPGRFSGRQFSNSRSEMNVSTLELGDSALYLCASSLLAGEYNEQFFGPGTRLTVL.